Following are 27 T cell receptor beta chains from one sample sequenced in a study of blood T cell repertoires in COVID-19. The assay was immunoSEQ multiplex PCR, and TCRdb's table has in-frame clones only and misses some. The data contain over 200,000 clones, roughly 90% of them singletons. Sample: peripheral blood. All receptors come from a woman aged 60-75 years with acute or convalescent COVID-19.

The chain recombines TRBV10-3 with TRBJ1-2; 7 bases line up with TRBD1. Looked up from germline, CDR1 is ENHRY and CDR2 is SYGVKD. With 9 bases clipped from V and 0 bases from J, the junction kept 7 bases outside the gene matches. The CDR3 length is 14 residues. CDR3 sequence (DNA): TGTGCCATTGCGTCAGGGGGTACTAACTATGGCTACACCTTC. The encoded protein is CAIASGGTNYGYTF.

V usage is TRBV15 and J usage is TRBJ2-7; D might be TRBD2 (6 bases). The V and J ends lost 1 base and 4 bases respectively, with 11 bases between them. Germline CDR1 reads LNHNV; CDR2 reads YYDKDF (reference sequence). The CDR3 is made up of 14 amino acids. The CDR3 region is CATSRVGSRYEQYF. The CDR3 DNA is TGTGCCACCAGCAGAGTCGGGAGTCGGTACGAGCAGTACTTC. Full variable domain (missing parts from reference TRBV15 and TRBJ2-7): DAMVIQNPRYQVTQFGKPVTLSCSQTLNHNVMYWYQQKSSQAPKLLFHYYDKDFNNEADTPDNFQSRRPNTSFCFLDIRSPGLGDTAMYLCATSRVGSRYEQYFGPGTRLTVT.

The CDR3 spells CASRSPGGGNTIYF. The CDR3 coding sequence is TGTGCCAGCAGGTCCCCCGGGGGTGGAAACACCATATATTTT. V is TRBV7-9 and J is TRBJ1-3; D might be TRBD1 (5 bases). The germline V and J ends were trimmed by 6 bases and 3 bases, with 12 bases remaining between them. Germline CDR1 and CDR2: SEHNR and FQNEAQ (reference sequence). The CDR3 is 14 residues long. The whole variable domain, filled in from reference TRBV7-9 and TRBJ1-3, reads DTGVSQNPRHKITKRGQNVTFRCDPISEHNRLYWYRQTLGQGPEFLTYFQNEAQLEKSRLLSDRFSAERPKGSFSTLEIQRTEQGDSAMYLCASRSPGGGNTIYFGEGSWLTVV.

The rearrangement joins TRBV10-3 to TRBJ1-1; 8 nucleotides agree with TRBD1. CDR1 and CDR2 from the germline V gene are ENHRY and SYGVKD. This CDR3 region has 12 residues. V lost 10 bases and J lost 3; bases outside the gene matches: 4. The CDR3 here is CATQGVHTEAFF. The CDR3, as DNA: TGTGCCACACAGGGGGTACACACTGAAGCTTTCTTT.

In DNA form, the CDR3 reads TGCAGCGTCGGGGGGGGACGGGGCCCCTACAATGAGCAGTTCTTC. As protein: CSVGGGRGPYNEQFF. V gene TRBV29-1 combines with J gene TRBJ2-1, with 8 nucleotides matching TRBD2. The CDR3 runs to 15 residues. V lost 6 bases and J lost 2; bases outside the gene matches: 9. The V gene's germline CDR1 is SQVTM and CDR2 ANQGSEA.

The chain uses TRBV19 and TRBJ1-2; D might be TRBD1 (5 bases). CDR1 and CDR2 from the germline V gene are LNHDA and SQIVND (reference sequence). The CDR3 is made up of 12 amino acids. V was shortened by 8 bases and J by 2 bases, with 9 bases between the two germline ends. Here the CDR3 reads CASGAMNYGYTF. CDR3 in DNA: TGTGCCAGTGGGGCGATGAACTATGGCTACACCTTC.

V usage is TRBV10-1 and J usage is TRBJ2-3; 9 bases are a match to TRBD2. V lost 6 bases and J lost 1; bases outside the gene matches: 14. Looked up from germline, CDR1 is WNHNN and CDR2 is SYGVQD (reference sequence). This CDR3 comprises 18 residues. The CDR3 sequence: CASRGTSGPPSGTDTQYF. In nucleotides, the CDR3 is TGCGCCAGCAGGGGCACTAGCGGGCCCCCCTCGGGCACAGATACGCAGTATTTT.

This clone was recorded a few times. The chain uses TRBV7-2 and TRBJ2-7; TRBD1 aligns across 10 bases. This CDR3 spans 13 amino acids. Germline-derived CDR1 and CDR2 are SGHTA and FQGNSA. V trimming: 3 bases; J trimming: 7 bases; junction bases outside the gene matches: 3. The CDR3 nucleotides are TGTGCCAGCAGCTTGGGACAGGGGTTGGAGCAGTACTTC. Protein sequence: CASSLGQGLEQYF.

The genes are TRBV9 and TRBJ2-3; 9 bases align to TRBD1. The CDR3 length is 15 residues. Germline V gives CDR1 SGDLS, CDR2 YYNGEE. V dropped 4 bases and J dropped 2; count of bases not matched to a gene: 5. This chain's CDR3 is CASSTRTGATDTQYF. For the CDR3, the DNA is TGTGCCAGCAGCACACGGACAGGGGCCACAGATACGCAGTATTTT.

V and J are TRBV18 and TRBJ1-2, with a tentative D call TRBD1 (5 bases). This CDR3 region has 18 residues. The germline gives CDR1 KGHSH, CDR2 LQKENI. Trimming removed 5 bases from V and 6 bases from J, with 28 bases in between. CDR3 coding DNA: TGTGCCAGCTCATTTTCTACTTCCTCTGGGGCAGGAGGGGATGGCTACACCTTC. Its translation: CASSFSTSSGAGGDGYTF.

The chain carries TRBV7-2 and TRBJ2-1; D perhaps matches TRBD2 (6 bases). V shed 5 bases and J shed 0 bases, with 14 bases lying between them. This CDR3 is built from 16 residues. Germline values: CDR1 SGHTA, CDR2 FQGNSA. CDR3: CASSPGLASSYNEQFF. DNA for the CDR3: TGTGCCAGCAGCCCGGGGCTAGCGAGCTCCTACAATGAGCAGTTCTTC.

J is TRBJ1-5 and V is TRBV30; D not certain. The V and J ends lost 3 bases and 5 bases respectively, with 11 bases between them. Looked up from germline, CDR1 is GTSNPN and CDR2 is SVGIG (reference sequence). The CDR3 spans 13 residues. The CDR3 protein is CAWSAGVYQPQHF. In DNA, the CDR3 is TGTGCCTGGAGCGCCGGGGTTTATCAGCCCCAGCATTTT.

The V call is TRBV21-1, the J call TRBJ2-3; TRBD2 is the table's D call and was not checked against the DNA. TRBV21-1 is a listed pseudogene. This CDR3 contains 14 residues. This CDR3 is CASSKVRALDTQYF. The CDR3 coding sequence is TGTGCCAGCAGCAAAGTTCGAGCTCTCGATACGCAGTATTTT.

The chain has TRBV6-2 or TRBV6-3 and TRBJ1-1; D possibly corresponds to TRBD1 (6 bases). Trimming stripped 6 bases from V and 5 bases from J, with 16 bases between. The CDR3 covers 14 residues. CDR1 is MNHEY, CDR2 SVGEGT, per germline. This CDR3 reads CASSPQGFWTEAFF. The CDR3 region has the DNA TGTGCCAGCAGCCCACAGGGTTTTTGGACTGAAGCTTTCTTT.

The rearrangement links TRBV18 to TRBJ1-1; D gene uncertain. V lost 3 bases to trimming and J lost 2 bases, with 13 bases between them. The CDR3 has 15 amino acids. Per germline, CDR1 KGHSH and CDR2 LQKENI. In nucleotides, the CDR3 is TGTGCCAGCTCACCCGATCTTACACAAAACACTGAAGCTTTCTTT. Translating it yields CASSPDLTQNTEAFF.

The V gene is TRBV9, the J gene TRBJ1-1, with D maybe TRBD1 (5 bases). Germline CDR1 reads SGDLS; CDR2 reads YYNGEE. V lost 4 bases to trimming and J lost 1 base, with 11 bases between them. The CDR3 is 14 amino acids. CDR3 nucleotide sequence: TGTGCCAGCAGCATGCAGGGAGGGAACACTGAAGCTTTCTTT. As protein: CASSMQGGNTEAFF.

This sequence joins TRBV10-3 and TRBJ2-1; 10 nucleotides align to TRBD2. The germline gives CDR1 ENHRY, CDR2 SYGVKD. V dropped 8 bases and J dropped 6; count of bases not matched to a gene: 4. This CDR3 contains 13 residues. The CDR3 is CAIGLAASNEQFF. The CDR3 DNA follows: TGTGCCATCGGACTAGCGGCCTCCAATGAGCAGTTCTTC.

This clone was counted a single time. The V gene is TRBV5-4, the J gene TRBJ2-1, with D uncertain. Germline V gene sequence: CDR1 SGHNT, CDR2 YYREEE (reference sequence). This CDR3 is built from 16 residues. The germline V and J ends were trimmed by 0 bases and 2 bases, with 12 bases remaining between them. The CDR3 bases are TGTGCCAGCAGCTTGGCCCTAGTTACCCCCTACAATGAGCAGTTCTTC. This gives the protein CASSLALVTPYNEQFF.

The chain links TRBV30 to TRBJ2-7; D remains ambiguous. The CDR3 has 14 amino acids. V shed 4 bases and J shed 1 base, with 14 bases lying between them. Per the germline V gene, CDR1 is GTSNPN and CDR2 is SVGIG (reference sequence). The CDR3 nucleotides are TGTGCCTGGACCCCCCCGAGGCAGTCCTACGAGCAGTACTTC. The encoded protein is CAWTPPRQSYEQYF.

This clone was found a few times. The sample has other DNA sequences that encode this CDR3 too. J is TRBJ2-3 and V is TRBV7-9, with 9 bases aligning to TRBD1. Germline assignment: CDR1 SEHNR and CDR2 FQNEAQ (reference sequence). V lost 1 base, J lost 4 bases, and 0 bases stayed unmatched. The CDR3 has 14 residues. The CDR3 DNA reads TGTGCCAGCAGCTTAGGACAGGGGGCAGATACGCAGTATTTT. Translation: CASSLGQGADTQYF.

This chain links TRBV7-8 with TRBJ2-7, with D possibly being TRBD1 (6 bases). V was shortened by 4 bases and J by 5 bases, with 18 bases between the two germline ends. This CDR3 is built from 15 residues. Germline CDR1 is SGHVS and CDR2 is FQNEAQ. The CDR3 is CASSSSTDRRDEQYF. CDR3 nucleotides: TGTGCCAGCAGCTCTTCTACGGACAGAAGGGACGAGCAGTACTTC.

The chain uses TRBV9 and TRBJ2-1; 7 bases are shared with TRBD2. This CDR3 is 17 amino acids long. Germline CDR1 is SGDLS and CDR2 is YYNGEE. V shed 0 bases, J shed 0 bases, and the junction held 6 bases outside the gene matches. Written as DNA, the CDR3 is TGTGCCAGCAGCGTAGCTGGGGGGGTTATCTCCTACAATGAGCAGTTCTTC. It translates to CASSVAGGVISYNEQFF.

J is TRBJ1-6 and V is TRBV30, with TRBD1 matching over 9 bases. CDR1 is GTSNPN, CDR2 SVGIG, per germline (reference sequence). The CDR3 sequence is 15 residues long. The trim removed 5 bases at V and 13 bases at J, leaving 15 bases unmatched. Written as DNA, the CDR3 is TGTGCCTGGGGGAGGACAGGGGTCACCCCTACCCCCCTCCACTTT. Amino acids: CAWGRTGVTPTPLHF.

V usage is TRBV5-1 and J usage is TRBJ1-2; D gene ambiguous. Trimming took off 2 bases at V and 0 bases at J, with 5 bases between the two ends. Germline CDR1 SGHRS, CDR2 YFSETQ. This CDR3 contains 13 residues. CDR3 nucleotides: TGCGCCAGCAGCTTAACAACTAACTATGGCTACACCTTC. It yields the protein CASSLTTNYGYTF.

The chain recombines TRBV19 with TRBJ2-1; possible D gene TRBD2, 5 bases. Germline CDR1 is LNHDA and CDR2 is SQIVND (reference sequence). CDR3 length: 15 amino acids. The V end lost 6 bases, the J end lost 7 bases, and 19 bases lay between the germline ends. The CDR3 bases are TGTGCCAGTAGCCGCCCGAGAGAGCGGACTAATGAGCAGTTCTTC. Translating gives CASSRPRERTNEQFF.

The gene calls are TRBV5-1 and TRBJ2-1; the D gene is possibly TRBD1 (5 bases). Trimming removed 8 bases at V and 1 base at J, with 16 bases between. The germline V gene has CDR1 SGHRS and CDR2 YFSETQ. This CDR3 contains 15 residues. Written as DNA, the CDR3 is TGCGCCAGTGGCCTCCAGGGTGGGTCCTACAATGAGCAGTTCTTC. Amino acids: CASGLQGGSYNEQFF.

The chain has TRBV5-5 and TRBJ1-6, with D possibly being TRBD1 (6 bases). The CDR3 runs 17 residues. Trimming pared 6 bases from V and 0 bases from J, leaving 16 bases between. Germline V CDR1 and CDR2: SGHKS, YYEKEE (reference sequence). CDR3 residues: CASKGGGLSSYNSPLHF. In DNA form, the CDR3 reads TGTGCCAGCAAAGGGGGAGGGCTCAGCTCCTATAATTCACCCCTCCACTTT.